These 20 T cell receptor beta chains came from one sample sequenced in a study of shared T cell receptors in the human thymus. Assay: immunoSEQ multiplex PCR; the TCRdb copy retains only in-frame clones and omits some. Here the sample spans about 610,000 clones, around 89% being singletons. Separately, the same data were catalogued under a study of human thymus T cells.

Sequencing input: thymocytes. The receptors come from a boy under three years old with a congenital heart defect.

A word on this clone: Compared with germline, one end of the junction differs, possibly owing to a read error. V gene TRBV29-1 combines with J gene TRBJ2-7, with D tentatively TRBD1 (6 bases). Germline assignment: CDR1 SQVTM and CDR2 ANQGSEA. This CDR3 has 11 residues. The CDR3 sequence is CSGEQGTEQYF. The CDR3 bases are TGCAGCGGTGAACAGGGTACGGAGCAGTACTTC.

The chain employs TRBV6-1 and TRBJ2-5; D unclear. V was cut by 5 bases and J by 4 bases, with 11 bases left in between. Germline V lookup: CDR1 MNHNS, CDR2 SASEGT. The CDR3 is 13 residues long. The CDR3 DNA follows: TGTGCCAGCAGTCGGCTACCGGGAGAGACCCAGTACTTC. Its translation: CASSRLPGETQYF.

The rearrangement links TRBV27 to TRBJ2-3; D unresolved. Trimming stripped 8 bases from V and 7 bases from J, with 10 bases between. This CDR3 contains 11 residues. Germline values: CDR1 MNHEY, CDR2 SMNVEV (reference sequence). The CDR3 reads CASGVPYTQYF. CDR3 bases: TGTGCCAGCGGAGTACCTTATACGCAGTATTTT.

The chain couples TRBV28 to TRBJ2-7, with 7 bases lining up with TRBD2. With V trimmed by 6 bases and J by 5 bases, 7 bases remained unmatched. This CDR3 comprises 13 residues. Germline-derived CDR1 and CDR2 are MDHEN and SYDVKM. DNA of the CDR3: TGTGCCAGCAGCCCAGCGGGAATCGACGAGCAGTACTTC. Translating gives CASSPAGIDEQYF.

This chain uses TRBV29-1 with TRBJ1-1; D uncertain. The CDR3 has 11 amino acids. Trimming removed 0 bases from V and 8 bases from J, with 7 bases in between. Germline CDR1 reads SQVTM; CDR2 reads ANQGSEA. CDR3 amino acids: CSVEDPLEAFF. The CDR3 DNA sequence: TGCAGCGTTGAAGATCCCCTAGAAGCTTTCTTT.

V is TRBV7-8 and J is TRBJ1-5; the match to TRBD1 covers 12 bases. V was pared by 5 bases and J by 1 base, with 12 bases of the junction left unmatched. This CDR3 has 19 residues. CDR1 SGHVS and CDR2 FQNEAQ come from the germline V gene. CDR3 nucleotides: TGTGCCAGCAGCCGAACCGGGACAGGGGGCCTTTTCAGCAATCAGCCCCAGCATTTT. It yields the protein CASSRTGTGGLFSNQPQHF.

This chain uses TRBV7-9 with TRBJ2-5, with 8 positions matching TRBD2. Unmatched junction bases numbered 6, after V lost 4 bases and J lost 5 bases. Germline CDR1 SEHNR, CDR2 FQNEAQ (reference sequence). This CDR3 has 14 amino acids. The CDR3 DNA follows: TGTGCCAGCAGCTACGGACTAGCTTGGGAGACCCAGTACTTC. It codes for CASSYGLAWETQYF. Combining the CDR3 with reference TRBV7-9 and TRBJ2-5 gives the whole variable domain DTGVSQNPRHKITKRGQNVTFRCDPISEHNRLYWYRQTLGQGPEFLTYFQNEAQLEKSRLLSDRFSAERPKGSFSTLEIQRTEQGDSAMYLCASSYGLAWETQYFGPGTRLLVL.

CDR3 protein: CASSLGGRGASYEQYF. The CDR3 DNA reads TGTGCCAGCAGCTTGGGTGGGCGGGGGGCCTCCTACGAGCAGTACTTC. This chain uses TRBV5-8 with TRBJ2-7, with 8 bases matching TRBD2. The V segment lost 0 bases and the J segment 0 bases; nucleotides outside the gene matches: 5. The CDR3 sequence is 16 residues long. CDR1 and CDR2 (germline): SGHTS, YDEGEE.

The rearrangement links TRBV28 to TRBJ1-4; 10 bases match TRBD1. Per the germline V gene, CDR1 is MDHEN and CDR2 is SYDVKM. The J segment lost 4 bases and the V segment lost 5 bases, leaving 10 bases of the junction unmatched. The CDR3 contains 17 residues. The CDR3 region has the DNA TGTGCCAGCAGTCACCGGGACAGGGGAGCGGGTAATGAAAAACTGTTTTTT. It encodes CASSHRDRGAGNEKLFF.

CDR3 residues: CASSVQGGQGRFAEAFF. The CDR3 DNA reads TGTGCCAGCAGCGTACAAGGAGGACAGGGTCGTTTCGCTGAAGCTTTCTTT. This chain joins TRBV9 and TRBJ1-1, with 8 bases lining up with TRBD1. Germline CDR1 SGDLS, CDR2 YYNGEE. V shed 1 base and J 6 bases; nucleotides not matched to a gene: 14. This CDR3 is 17 amino acids long.

The V gene is TRBV27, the J gene TRBJ2-7; 9 nucleotides match TRBD2. The CDR3 totals 13 residues. V trimming: 10 bases; J trimming: 1 base; junction bases outside the gene matches: 5. CDR1 MNHEY and CDR2 SMNVEV come from the germline V gene (reference sequence). CDR3 DNA: TGTGCCACCCGACTAGCGGCTTCCTACGAGCAGTACTTC. The encoded protein is CATRLAASYEQYF.

The chain recombines TRBV27 with TRBJ2-7; D is uncertain. Germline lookup yields CDR1 MNHEY and CDR2 SMNVEV (reference sequence). This CDR3 spans 15 amino acids. Trimming removed 5 bases from V and 0 bases from J, with 14 bases in between. The CDR3 is CASSPKDRSSYEQYF. CDR3 nucleotides: TGTGCCAGCAGTCCAAAAGACCGGAGCTCCTACGAGCAGTACTTC.

This chain connects TRBV4-1 to TRBJ2-7; weak D call: TRBD2 (5 bases). The V end was cut by 0 bases, the J end by 5 bases, with 11 bases between. The CDR3 is made up of 14 amino acids. Germline V gene sequence: CDR1 MGHRA, CDR2 YSYEKL. Here the CDR3 reads CASSQDGGVDEQYF. CDR3 DNA sequence: TGCGCCAGCAGCCAAGATGGAGGTGTCGACGAGCAGTACTTC.

The chain is built from TRBV4-3 and TRBJ1-2, with a weak D call TRBD1 (5 bases). The V gene lost 1 base and the J gene lost 6 bases, with 9 bases spanning the gap. CDR3 length equals 13 residues. The germline V gene encodes CDR1 LGHNA and CDR2 YSLEER. CDR3 DNA: TGCGCCAGCAGCCAAGGGCAGGGAAATGGCTACACCTTC. Protein: CASSQGQGNGYTF.

The CDR3, as DNA: TGTGCCAGCAGCTTGGCAGGGTTTGCTCAGCCCCAGCATTTT. This translates into CASSLAGFAQPQHF. V and J are TRBV5-5 and TRBJ1-5; TRBD1 might be the D (5 bases). This CDR3 is 14 amino acids long. Trimming removed 0 bases from V and 6 bases from J, with 10 bases in between. Germline V gene sequence: CDR1 SGHKS, CDR2 YYEKEE (reference sequence).

The chain couples TRBV4-1 to TRBJ1-1; the D gene is possibly TRBD1 (5 bases). The germline V and J ends were trimmed by 5 bases and 11 bases, with 18 bases remaining between them. This CDR3 region has 13 residues. CDR1 is MGHRA, CDR2 YSYEKL, per germline. The CDR3 protein is CASSSISQGAAFF. The CDR3 DNA sequence: TGCGCCAGCAGCTCCATATCTCAAGGGGCCGCTTTCTTT.

The chain recombines TRBV14 with TRBJ1-2; perhaps TRBD1 as D (6 bases). Trimming stripped 0 bases from V and 5 bases from J, with 19 bases between. Per germline, CDR1 SGHDN and CDR2 FVKESK. The CDR3 covers 17 residues. The CDR3 is CASSQDDPGQPRYGYTF. In nucleotides, the CDR3 is TGTGCCAGCAGCCAAGATGACCCTGGACAGCCAAGATATGGCTACACCTTC.

The V gene is TRBV15, the J gene TRBJ2-7; 9 nucleotides line up with TRBD2. Trimming cost V 0 bases and J 3 bases; bases outside gene matches: 3. This CDR3 comprises 15 residues. Germline values: CDR1 LNHNV, CDR2 YYDKDF (reference sequence). The CDR3 sequence is CATSRDGTSRYEQYF. The CDR3 bases are TGTGCCACCAGCAGAGATGGGACTAGCCGCTACGAGCAGTACTTC.

This rearrangement joins TRBV18 to TRBJ1-1; D uncertain. Trimming stripped 0 bases from V and 2 bases from J, with 7 bases between. There are 14 residues in the CDR3. Germline V gene sequence: CDR1 KGHSH, CDR2 LQKENI. The CDR3 protein is CASSPPDTNTEAFF. In DNA, the CDR3 is TGTGCCAGCTCACCACCTGACACCAACACTGAAGCTTTCTTT.

The gene calls are TRBV27 and TRBJ2-2; TRBD1 aligns across 8 bases. V was pared by 6 bases and J by 4 bases, with 7 bases of the junction left unmatched. Germline lookup yields CDR1 MNHEY and CDR2 SMNVEV (reference sequence). The CDR3 is 15 residues long. CDR3 DNA: TGTGCCAGCAGCCCCCAGGGGGCGGGCACCGGGGAGCTGTTTTTT. Protein: CASSPQGAGTGELFF.